This T cell receptor (beta chain) was found in a study of shared clonotypes between healthy human individuals. Turning to this clone: Its antigen is as yet unknown.

Sorted-subset replicate PCR reactions contained approximately 190 ng DNA, corresponding to some 30,000 T cell genomes. The table came from immunoSEQ multiplex PCR; TCRdb's copy has only in-frame clones and leaves some out. The sample yields approximately 620,000 clones, around 97% seen once. Overall study findings and caveats: It was observed that roughly 5% of naive CD4 clonotypes were shared across several donors. Investigators collected only blood, and repertoires in tissues likely differ. The diversity represented, both genetic and in exposure history, was limited by few donors.

The germline V gene encodes CDR1 SGHRS and CDR2 YFSETQ. V shed 4 bases and J 7 bases; nucleotides not matched to a gene: 6. CDR3 length: 14 residues. The TCR was taken from a woman in her 30s in good health. The sequenced sample was naive CD4+ T cells sorted from blood. Subset here: CD45RA+ positively selected. The chain is built from TRBV5-1 and TRBJ1-5, with 9 bases matching TRBD1. The DNA for the CDR3 is TGCGCCAGCAGCGCGAGACAGGGGGGACAGCCCCAGCATTTT. Amino acids: CASSARQGGQPQHF.